This paragraph reports one T cell receptor (beta chain). Its cognate antigen is unknown. Germline V gene data show CDR1 as LGHNA and CDR2 as YNFKEQ. This CDR3 region has 14 residues. V was trimmed by 7 bases and J by 4 bases, leaving 14 bases between them. This specimen comes from a study of T cells after yellow fever vaccination. Study-wide findings and caveats: Sorted repertoires could include abundant contaminating clonotypes from bulk cells.

Using its own MiXCR run on the 5' RACE reads, TCRdb lists one record per CDR3 protein. The sample shows hundreds of thousands of distinct CDR3 sequences, under 25% of them seen only once. The chain carries TRBV4-2 and TRBJ1-3; no clear D gene. This TCR was sampled from a man under 40 who received the YFV17D yellow fever vaccine. The specimen was PBMCs, collected 15 days after the yellow fever booster vaccination. The DNA for the CDR3 is TGTGCCAGCACACCCACGGGTGGAGGAAACACCATATATTTT. It translates to CASTPTGGGNTIYF.